This T cell receptor beta chain was found in a study of cytomegalovirus exposure and HLA in healthy donors (dated by TCRdb to about 2017). Regarding the research as a whole: According to an earlier analysis of around 600 of the donors, some 180 million T cells yielded 117 million unique TCR beta sequences and about 300 Gb of sequence data. Around 320 gigabases of sequencing data and 80 million or so unique TCR sequences were included in an early release covering about 700 HLA-typed donors. The genetic ancestry cluster associated with self-reported Caucasian donors included 81% of the 300 to 400 genotyped donors. The study aimed to test whether signatures of past pathogen exposure could be identified by cataloging public T cell receptors. The study profiled the T cell repertoires of 550 to 700 subjects by immunosequencing and related them to cytomegalovirus serostatus. Besides the first cohort of hundreds of subjects, a separate validation cohort made up of over 95 different subjects was used. High-throughput TCR immunosequencing, statistical association of individual TCRs with disease status, and machine learning were combined to predict cytomegalovirus infection status. A later analysis re-examined previously published TCR beta repertoires from around 670 donors and added high-resolution HLA genotyping to investigate patterns of TCR occurrence. Rather than using new phenotypic data, the later analysis identified candidate immune exposures from TCR beta sequences and from how often those sequences occurred across donors. An earlier analysis of 500 to 750 of the donors applied high-throughput TCR beta sequencing to assess whether each TCR beta V gene segment acted as functional or pseudogenic. Alongside the repertoire data, information on donor age, sex, ethnicity and CMV serostatus was compiled. Genome-wide SNP genotypes for about 65% of the roughly 670 donors were used in a later genetic analysis, which treated that subset as a discovery cohort. Every repertoire in the discovery cohort had been generated on one and the same sequencing platform. HLA typing included class I and class II loci at four-digit resolution. Typing coverage differed by locus: A, B, C, DRB1 and DQB1 were typed in about 629-630 donors, DQA1 in about 500, DPA1 in around 610, and DPB1 in 472. Roughly five DR-DQ haplotypes were treated as single units for association and clustering because of strong linkage in the cohort. Across 300 to 400 genotyped donors of the cohort, an average of about 250,000 unique TCR beta nucleotide sequences per donor were sequenced, and 15% to 20% of those sequences were non-productive. Results the study describes overall, beyond this receptor: A later analysis found that most CMV-associated TCR beta chains appeared HLA-restricted, with HLA associations seemingly driven largely by CMV exposure. A later analysis found that HLA-associated TCR beta chains were more clonally expanded and had lower generation probabilities than equally common non-associated chains. The authors suggested that the approach could potentially be generalized to other disease states and immunological phenotypes. Because HLA typing was unavailable for some donors at each locus, only the typed subset was used in association tests. In vitro tests confirmed that a few of the cytomegalovirus-associated TCR beta chains recognize cytomegalovirus antigens. According to a later analysis, TCR association rates differed among HLA loci, with DRB1 alleles showing the most associated TCRs and HLA-C alleles showing the fewest. Linkage disequilibrium might explain the correlated functional status among segregating V segments, but an unknown experimental factor could not be ruled out. Most TCR sequences were observed very rarely across donors, whereas some public TCRs were present in many individuals. Immune exposure information for the cohort was limited to CMV serostatus. In a later analysis, several top co-occurrence clusters were reported to appear linked to parvovirus B19, influenza, CMV and Epstein-Barr virus. When HLA alleles, especially DR and DQ, strongly co-occurred, attributing TCR associations to individual alleles was difficult. In the study, approximately 160 TCR beta chains were listed as associated with cytomegalovirus. In an earlier analysis of under 600 of the donors, most TCR beta V segments were observed in productive rearrangements about 90% or about 30% of the time, broadly matching IMGT annotations. Because the 87-base-pair reads could not distinguish some IMGT-functional V segments, including TRBV6-2 and TRBV6-3, those segments were excluded. A cluster of highly shared sequence variants was judged likely to be a technical artifact of the sequencing pipeline. The classifier was reported to diagnose cytomegalovirus status with high specificity and sensitivity in both the original cohort and the validation cohort. Presence/absence analyses assumed roughly uniform sequencing depth across donors, an assumption that may not hold. V-gene and J-gene trimming of TCR beta chains was associated with a missense DCLRE1C variant in a later genetic analysis, and the association was replicated in an independent cohort. At a false discovery rate of 0.05, a later analysis linked some 18,000 TCR beta sequences to specific HLA alleles. This cohort had only TCR beta chains sequenced, and the lack of alpha or paired-chain data limited which features could be detected. A further reported finding was that TCR beta sequences accurately predicted the HLA-A and HLA-B alleles for most subjects in the first cohort. A later genetic analysis reported fewer N-insertions in productive TCRs among donors in an Asian-associated ancestry cluster than the roughly 700-donor mean. Because counts were too low, about 17 rarely observed V segments, including chromosome 9 orphons, were excluded from the earlier analysis of a few hundred of the donors.

Preparation of the library involved the immunoSEQ multiplex PCR assay. A mixture of 60 forward primers for TCR Vbeta segments and 13 reverse primers for TCR Jbeta segments was used in the multiplex PCR. Amplification of the CDR3 region of rearranged TCR beta genes was performed with a multiplex PCR assay on genomic DNA. The amplified TCR beta libraries were sequenced on the Illumina HiSeq System as 87-base-pair reads. Regarding the original processing steps: A later analysis tallied roughly 76 million unique TCR beta chains across the 700 or so repertoires, and around 10 million of those chains were shared by two or more donors. To remove PCR and sequencing errors, raw reads were error-corrected and collapsed into unique sequences using a nearest-neighbor algorithm that merged closely related sequences. CDR3 sequences were aligned to IMGT reference sequences to assign V, D and J gene segments. For a sequence to be retained, at least a six-nucleotide match to both a V gene segment and a J gene segment was required. Rearrangements were classified as productive when the CDR3 lacked stop codons and remained in frame with V and J, and all other rearrangements were classified as non-productive. Following IMGT convention, CDR3 was defined as the stretch from the second conserved V-encoded cysteine to the conserved J-encoded phenylalanine. The earlier analysis of about 590 of the donors excluded sequences that lacked an unambiguous match to a single V gene segment. In an earlier analysis of 587 of the donors, V segments were called functional above 56.7% productive rearrangements and were called segregating when the between-donor standard deviation exceeded 5%. A statistical classification framework was built to diagnose cytomegalovirus status from the catalog of TCR beta chain sequences. A later analysis assigned V and J genes by comparing TCR nucleotide sequences with IMGT/GENE-DB human TR gene sequences. Using the TCRdist pipeline, a later analysis assigned CDR3 sequences along with most-parsimonious VDJ recombination scenarios. In a later analysis, each TCR beta chain was defined by its CDR3 amino acid sequence together with its V-gene family, and reads lacking a unique V-gene family were excluded. To address suspected cross-contamination and a sequencing artifact, a later analysis removed a few hundred highly shared, low-generation-probability nucleotide sequences. For each public chain, a later analysis derived a clonal expansion index from normalized ranks of inferred template counts within each repertoire. A later analysis computed generation probabilities with a VDJ recombination model fitted to out-of-frame rearrangements, and checked the results against IGoR. A later analysis scored TCR-TCR, TCR-HLA and TCR-CMV co-occurrence with hypergeometric tests, applying a repertoire-size bias correction to TCR pairs. False discovery rates were estimated in a later analysis by permuting HLA or CMV assignments 20 times. A later analysis grouped co-occurring TCRs with DBSCAN, adding TCRdist sequence similarity when clustering within HLA-allele-positive subsets. Repertoires with fewer than 30,000 or more than 120,000 public chains were left out of co-occurrence clustering, as were a few repertoires with anomalous nucleotide sharing. What TCRdb holds here is the immuneACCESS table cut down to in-frame rearrangements. Part of the clones is not present; checked against another copy, under half of the missing clones reflect an unresolved V gene, and the others are unexplained. The DNA was the basis for D and trimming; V, J and clone size are from that table. This sample's records show around 75,000 clones. The top ten constitute 1.3% to 1.5% of the sample.

Reading from cysteine to phenylalanine, the CDR3 counts 14 amino acids. The sequence is cut down to CDR3 DNA, 42 bases in frame from base 1. CDR1 MNHNS and CDR2 SASEGT are derived from the germline V gene. V loses 4 bases of germline sequence and J loses 4 bases, and the interval between the two ends is 10 bases. In total, about 650 healthy bone marrow donors made up the cohort. At the time of sampling, every cohort member was nominally healthy, though immune exposures that went unrecorded were likely present. The donor was CMV seronegative and was included in the group of over 300 seronegative cohort members. Each donor provided a peripheral blood sample, and peripheral blood mononuclear cells were used for TCR beta sequencing. Genomic DNA extraction from the blood cell samples was performed with the Qiagen DNeasy Blood Extraction Kit. With regard to this clone: This clone's antigen is unknown.

The chain couples TRBV6-1 to TRBJ1-4, with TRBD1 tentatively as D gene (5 bases match). Input material: PBMCs. This TCR was recovered from a woman in her fifties or sixties in good health and CMV-seronegative. The CDR3 reads CASSVGLINEKLFF. The nucleotide sequence is given as TGTGCCAGCAGTGTGGGACTAATTAATGAAAAACTGTTTTTT.